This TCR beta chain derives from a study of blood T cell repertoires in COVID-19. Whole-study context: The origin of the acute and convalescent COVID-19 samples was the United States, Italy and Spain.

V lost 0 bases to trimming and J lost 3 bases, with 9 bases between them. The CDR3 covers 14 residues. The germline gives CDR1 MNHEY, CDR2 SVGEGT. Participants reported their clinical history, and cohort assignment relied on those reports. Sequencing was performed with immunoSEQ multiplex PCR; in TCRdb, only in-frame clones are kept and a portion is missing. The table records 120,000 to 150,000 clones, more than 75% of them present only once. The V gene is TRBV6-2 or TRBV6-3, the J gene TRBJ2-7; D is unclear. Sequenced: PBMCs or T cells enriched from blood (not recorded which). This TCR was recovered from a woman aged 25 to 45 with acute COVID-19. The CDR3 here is CASSYSGGGYEQYF. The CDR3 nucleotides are TGTGCCAGCAGTTACTCGGGTGGCGGCTACGAGCAGTACTTC.